This T cell receptor (beta chain) is drawn from a study of T cell responses to AZD1222 COVID-19 vaccine. Study-level findings and limits: Dominant at 160-218 and 743-854, vaccine-associated CD4 TCRs also spanned spike. Only five or six individuals given AZD1222 were seropositive at baseline. White British ancestry dominated among donors, who included more females, and clonal diversity was possibly underestimated.

Assay used: immunoSEQ multiplex PCR; TCRdb lists only in-frame clones, some missing. The data contain 150,000 or so clones, 90% to 95% of them singletons. Notes on this clone: Its matching antigen is unknown.

Germline V gene data show CDR1 as MNHNS and CDR2 as SASEGT. This CDR3 comprises 19 residues. With 4 bases clipped from V and 0 bases from J, the junction kept 16 bases outside the gene matches. Sequencing was performed on peripheral blood, taken on day 0 of MenACWY control vaccination. The chain couples TRBV6-1 to TRBJ1-2; 8 bases line up with TRBD1. This TCR was recovered from an adult in good health. CDR3 bases: TGTGCCAGCAGTGGGGGGCTAGGACAGGGAACCCCAGCTAACTATGGCTACACCTTC. This encodes CASSGGLGQGTPANYGYTF.